This TCR beta chain was captured by sequencing in a study of T cell responses to AZD1222 COVID-19 vaccine. TCRdb's table, derived via immunoSEQ multiplex PCR, lists solely in-frame clones and lacks some. The sample comprises roughly 180,000 clones, around 87% of which are singletons, and 2.5% to 3% rests with the top ten. This CDR3 is 20 amino acids long. The germline V and J ends were trimmed by 3 bases and 2 bases, with 23 bases remaining between them. Germline V gene lookup returns CDR1 KGHSH and CDR2 LQKENI. This TCR was recovered from an adult in good health. The sequenced sample was peripheral blood, obtained on day 0 of MenACWY control vaccination. The chain is built from TRBV18 and TRBJ2-6, with D perhaps TRBD2 (6 bases). Here the CDR3 DNA reads TGTGCCAGCTCACCGTTAGGTGGAGGGGTCTCTGAGGCTGGGGCCAACGTCCTGACTTTC. Amino acid sequence: CASSPLGGGVSEAGANVLTF.